This TCR beta chain comes out of a study of identical twins. TCRdb processed the 5' RACE reads anew with MiXCR; each CDR3 protein has one entry. The sample holds hundreds of thousands of distinct CDR3 sequences; roughly 6.6% are singletons and the top ten take 1.5% to 2%. There are a few counts of this clonotype. Germline values: CDR1 KGHDR, CDR2 SFDVKD. This CDR3 comprises 14 residues. V was pared by 4 bases and J by 9 bases, with 6 bases of the junction left unmatched. The same data also went into a second study, on yellow fever vaccine responses in identical twins.

The chain carries TRBV24-1 and TRBJ2-2; 8 bases are a match to TRBD1. This receptor was obtained from a woman aged 18-29 years in good health. Sequenced material: PBMCs. The CDR3 protein is CATSDLQGDRELFF. In DNA form, the CDR3 reads TGTGCCACCAGTGACCTACAGGGGGACCGGGAGCTGTTTTTT.